This T cell receptor beta chain was sequenced in a study of vaccination and CD4 T cells after COVID-19. Across the whole study: Post-vaccine sampling followed dose two by a median approximately 74 days (range 14 to 241).

Scientists ran DNA taken from cultured CD4+ T cells through the Oncomine TCR Beta short-read assay for sequencing. It was from cultured CD4+ T cells that genomic DNA was extracted. TCRdb re-called the PCR reads with MiXCR, one entry per CDR3 protein. The sample lists 7,500 to 9,000 distinct CDR3 sequences, less than 50% seen once, with approximately 19% in the top ten. The CDR3 sequence is 11 residues long. V shed 6 bases and J shed 6 bases, with 10 bases lying between them. CDR1 is DFQATT, CDR2 SNEGSKA, per germline (reference sequence). Treatment: roughly 10-day PBMC culture with coronavirus spike peptide pools or control peptides (ViraFEST assay). Researchers collected the unexposed donor's CD4+ T cells before the COVID-19 pandemic (2011-2018). Comments on this clonotype: What it binds is unknown.

The sequence was obtained from a human donor in good health. The chain links TRBV20-1 to TRBJ2-3, with a weak D call TRBD1 (6 bases). The sample was CD4+ T cells from blood, cultured in vitro. The CDR3 sequence: CSAGAGDTQYF. The CDR3 nucleotides read TGCAGTGCGGGGGCCGGCGATACGCAGTATTTT.